Following are 11 T cell receptor beta chains from one sample sequenced in a study of vaccination and CD4 T cells after COVID-19. Sequenced with the Oncomine TCR Beta short-read assay was DNA taken from cultured CD4+ T cells. A single record per CDR3 protein comes from TCRdb applying MiXCR to the PCR reads. The sample has 15,000 or so distinct CDR3 sequences, 40% to 65% seen once; the top ten hold less than 20%. Which antigens these TCRs recognize remains unknown. Time point reported: late sampling 161 to 241 days after vaccination in a few convalescent patients. As to treatment: approximately 10-day PBMC culture with coronavirus spike peptide pools or control peptides (ViraFEST assay). This specimen consisted of CD4+ T cells from blood, cultured in vitro, obtained about 7 months after SARS-CoV-2 vaccination. These receptors were collected from a human donor who had recovered from COVID-19.

This clonotype has only a few counts. The rearrangement links TRBV7-2 to TRBJ2-1; either TRBD1 or TRBD2 may supply D (6 bases each). Trimming removed 1 base from V and 1 base from J, with 8 bases in between. From germline, CDR1 is SGHTA and CDR2 FQGNSA. This CDR3 region has 15 residues. Here the CDR3 DNA reads TGTGCCAGCAGCTTAGGGGGGGCTTCCTACAATGAGCAGTTCTTC. Residues: CASSLGGASYNEQFF.

This clonotype showed up just a few times. The genes are TRBV7-9 and TRBJ1-3; D remains unclear. This CDR3 spans 15 amino acids. Germline-derived CDR1 and CDR2 are SEHNR and FQNEAQ (reference sequence). V was clipped by 5 bases and J by 4 bases, with 15 bases between them. The CDR3 reads CASSLVVAVGNTIYF. CDR3 DNA sequence: TGTGCCAGCAGCCTGGTGGTGGCAGTAGGAAACACCATATATTTT.

This rearrangement joins TRBV18 to TRBJ2-7; perhaps TRBD1 as D (7 bases). CDR3 length equals 13 residues. Per the germline V gene, CDR1 is KGHSH and CDR2 is LQKENI. Trimming shortened V by 6 bases and J by 6 bases, and 15 bases separated the two germline ends. The CDR3 DNA reads as TGTGCCAGCTCGCCCCAGGGGGGAGTCGAGCAGTACTTC. Translating it yields CASSPQGGVEQYF.

The chain has TRBV7-9 and TRBJ2-5; possible D gene TRBD1, 6 bases. The CDR3 totals 14 residues. Per germline, CDR1 SEHNR and CDR2 FQNEAQ (reference sequence). Trimming stripped 4 bases from V and 4 bases from J, with 13 bases between. Here the CDR3 DNA reads TGTGCCAGCAGCTCTGGGGGCGGGTCAGAGACCCAGTACTTC. Residues: CASSSGGGSETQYF. The full variable domain, with the rest looked up from reference TRBV7-9 and TRBJ2-5, is DTGVSQNPRHKITKRGQNVTFRCDPISEHNRLYWYRQTLGQGPEFLTYFQNEAQLEKSRLLSDRFSAERPKGSFSTLEIQRTEQGDSAMYLCASSSGGGSETQYFGPGTRLLVL.

By its share, this clonotype is medium-sized. This rearrangement joins TRBV2 to TRBJ1-1, with D hard to call. CDR1 is SNHLY and CDR2 is FYNNEI in the germline V gene. The CDR3 length is 13 residues. Trimming cost V 2 bases and J 4 bases, with 8 bases left between them. The CDR3 nucleotides read TGTGCCAGCAGTGAAATCGTGGGCACTGAAGCTTTCTTT. This gives the protein CASSEIVGTEAFF.

The chain employs TRBV1 and TRBJ2-1; no DNA check was done on the table's D call, TRBD2. TRBV1 is an annotated pseudogene. The CDR3 consists of 21 residues. The CDR3 DNA follows: TGCACCAGCAGCCAAGGGTCTAGCGTCCCCTCGGAGAGCCGCTACTACAATGAGCAGTTCTTC. Protein sequence: CTSSQGSSVPSESRYYNEQFF.

This chain connects TRBV7-3 to TRBJ2-1; D is perhaps TRBD2 (6 bases). The CDR3 contains 14 residues. Trimming shortened V by 5 bases and J by 3 bases, and 11 bases separated the two germline ends. From germline, CDR1 is SGHTA and CDR2 FQGTGA. The CDR3 protein is CASSTTGSYNEQFF. CDR3 in DNA: TGTGCCAGCAGCACCACCGGGAGCTACAATGAGCAGTTCTTC.

This clonotype was seen only once. The gene calls are TRBV19 and TRBJ1-2, with D maybe TRBD1 (6 bases). Germline V lookup: CDR1 LNHDA, CDR2 SQIVND (reference sequence). V lost 3 bases and J 5 bases, leaving 16 bases between the germline ends. The CDR3 is 15 residues long. CDR3 nucleotide sequence: TGTGCCAGTAGTATGGGGGCCTCCTCTTATTATGGCTACACCTTC. Translated, it gives CASSMGASSYYGYTF.

By frequency in the sample, this clonotype is medium-sized. This rearrangement joins TRBV7-2 to TRBJ2-2; 8 nucleotides line up with TRBD1. CDR1 is SGHTA and CDR2 is FQGNSA in the germline V gene. The V and J ends lost 5 bases and 1 base, in that order; junction bases with no gene match: 9. The CDR3 runs to 17 residues. The chain's CDR3 is CASSPRLTGENTGELFF. The CDR3 nucleotides are TGTGCCAGCAGCCCCCGGTTGACAGGGGAGAACACCGGGGAGCTGTTTTTT. Combining the CDR3 with reference TRBV7-2 and TRBJ2-2 gives the whole variable domain GAGVSQSPSNKVTEKGKDVELRCDPISGHTALYWYRQSLGQGLEFLIYFQGNSAPDKSGLPSDRFSAERTGGSVSTLTIQRTQQEDSAVYLCASSPRLTGENTGELFFGEGSRLTVL.

This chain joins TRBV20-1 and TRBJ1-2, with D possibly being TRBD1 (5 bases). V was shortened by 5 bases and J by 4 bases, with 14 bases between the two germline ends. The CDR3 sequence is 13 residues long. Germline CDR1 and CDR2: DFQATT and SNEGSKA (reference sequence). CDR3 region: CSAAQGTLYGYTF. For the CDR3, the DNA is TGCAGTGCTGCCCAGGGAACTCTCTATGGCTACACCTTC.

This clonotype was counted only a few times. The V call is TRBV28, the J call TRBJ2-5; TRBD1 aligns across 8 bases. CDR3 length: 14 residues. Germline V gene sequence: CDR1 MDHEN, CDR2 SYDVKM. V dropped 3 bases and J dropped 3; count of bases not matched to a gene: 3. The CDR3 loop is CASSLKDREETQYF. The CDR3 region has the DNA TGTGCCAGCAGTTTGAAGGACAGGGAAGAGACCCAGTACTTC.